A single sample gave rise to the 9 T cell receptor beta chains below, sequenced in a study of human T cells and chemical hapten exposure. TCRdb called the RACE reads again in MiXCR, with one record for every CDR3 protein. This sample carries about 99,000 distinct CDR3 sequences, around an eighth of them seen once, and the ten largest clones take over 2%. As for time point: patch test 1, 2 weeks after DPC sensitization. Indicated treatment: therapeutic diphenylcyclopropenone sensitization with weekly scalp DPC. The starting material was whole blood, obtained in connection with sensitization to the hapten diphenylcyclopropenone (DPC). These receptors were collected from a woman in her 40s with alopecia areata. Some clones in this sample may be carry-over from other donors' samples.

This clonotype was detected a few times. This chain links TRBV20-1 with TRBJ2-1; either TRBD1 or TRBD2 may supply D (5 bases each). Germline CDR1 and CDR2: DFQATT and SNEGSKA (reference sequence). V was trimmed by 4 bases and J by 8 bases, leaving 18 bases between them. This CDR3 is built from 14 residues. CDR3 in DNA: TGCAGTGCTATCAGGACTTACCAGGGCGATGAGCAGTTCTTC. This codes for CSAIRTYQGDEQFF.

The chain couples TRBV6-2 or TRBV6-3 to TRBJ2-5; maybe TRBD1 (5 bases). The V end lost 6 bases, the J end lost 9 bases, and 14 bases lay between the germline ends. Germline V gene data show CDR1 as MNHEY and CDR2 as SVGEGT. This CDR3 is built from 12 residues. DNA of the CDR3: TGTGCCAGCAGCCAGGGCAATGTGGCCCAGTACTTC. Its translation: CASSQGNVAQYF.

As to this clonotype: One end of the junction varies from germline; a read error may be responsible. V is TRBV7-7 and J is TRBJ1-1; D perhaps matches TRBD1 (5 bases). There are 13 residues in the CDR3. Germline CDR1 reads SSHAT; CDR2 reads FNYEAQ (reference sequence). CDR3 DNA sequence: TGTGCTAGCAGCTTACAGGAGAACACTGAAGCTTTCTTT. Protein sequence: CASSLQENTEAFF.

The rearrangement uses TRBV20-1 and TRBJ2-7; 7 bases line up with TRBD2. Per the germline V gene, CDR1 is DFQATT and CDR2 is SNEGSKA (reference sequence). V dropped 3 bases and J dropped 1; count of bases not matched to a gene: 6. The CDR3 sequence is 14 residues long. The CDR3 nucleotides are TGCAGTGCTAGCCTACTAGCGCCGTCCTACGAGCAGTACTTC. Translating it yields CSASLLAPSYEQYF.

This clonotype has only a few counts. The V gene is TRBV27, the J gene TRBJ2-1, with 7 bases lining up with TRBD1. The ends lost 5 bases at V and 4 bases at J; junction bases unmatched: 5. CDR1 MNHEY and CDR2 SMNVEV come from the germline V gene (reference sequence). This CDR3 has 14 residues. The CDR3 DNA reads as TGTGCCAGCAGTATAGGGGGCGATTACAATGAGCAGTTCTTC. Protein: CASSIGGDYNEQFF.

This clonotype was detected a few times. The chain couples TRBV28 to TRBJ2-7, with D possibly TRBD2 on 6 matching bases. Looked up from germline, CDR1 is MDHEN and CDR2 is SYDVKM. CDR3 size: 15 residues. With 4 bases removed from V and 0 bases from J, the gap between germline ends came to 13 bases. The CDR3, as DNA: TGTGCCAGCAGTTCCCCGGGGGTGAACTCCTACGAGCAGTACTTC. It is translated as CASSSPGVNSYEQYF.

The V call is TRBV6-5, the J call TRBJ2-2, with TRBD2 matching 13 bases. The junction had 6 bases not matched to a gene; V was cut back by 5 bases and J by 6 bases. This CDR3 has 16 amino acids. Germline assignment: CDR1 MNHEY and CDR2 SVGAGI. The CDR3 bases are TGTGCCAGCAGTCCCGGACTAGCGGGAGCGGCCGGGGAGCTGTTTTTT. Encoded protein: CASSPGLAGAAGELFF.

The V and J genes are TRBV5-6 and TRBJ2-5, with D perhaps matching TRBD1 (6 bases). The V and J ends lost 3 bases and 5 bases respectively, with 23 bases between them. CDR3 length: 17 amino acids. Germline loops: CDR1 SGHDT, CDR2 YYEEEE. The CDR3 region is CASSYTSFYRAPETQYF. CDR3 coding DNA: TGTGCCAGCAGCTATACGAGTTTTTACAGGGCCCCCGAGACCCAGTACTTC.

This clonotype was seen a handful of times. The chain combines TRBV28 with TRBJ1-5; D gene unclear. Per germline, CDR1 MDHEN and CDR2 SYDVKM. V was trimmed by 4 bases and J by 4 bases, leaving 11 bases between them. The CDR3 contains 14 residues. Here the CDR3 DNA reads TGTGCCAGCAGTTCCGAACTTGGAAATCAGCCCCAGCATTTT. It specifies CASSSELGNQPQHF.